This TCR beta chain is drawn from a study of type 1 and type 2 diabetes patients. Amplification started from genomic DNA. Amplification of the beta chain CDR3 used 30 forward and 13 reverse multiplex primers. TCRdb redid the calling of the multiplex PCR reads with MiXCR, one entry per CDR3 protein. The sample lists fewer than 350,000 distinct CDR3 sequences, roughly 44% occurring once. The V gene's germline CDR1 is LNHDA and CDR2 SQIVND (reference sequence). The CDR3 sequence is 16 residues long. V lost 9 bases and J 7 bases, leaving 28 bases between the germline ends. Concerning this clonotype: The antigen remains undetermined.

Study-level points and caveats: Between type 2 diabetes and control samples, V and J usage averaged around 0.97 correlation.

This receptor was identified in a man aged 18 to 29 with type 2 diabetes. The V call is TRBV19, the J call TRBJ2-7, with a possible D match to TRBD2 (5 bases). The sequencing input was peripheral blood mononuclear cells (PBMCs). The CDR3, as DNA: TGTGCCAGCAGTTTACAAACACAAAACTTTAGGAGGGAGCAGTACTTC. It codes for CASSLQTQNFRREQYF. Combining the CDR3 with reference TRBV19 and TRBJ2-7 gives the whole variable domain DGGITQSPKYLFRKEGQNVTLSCEQNLNHDAMYWYRQDPGQGLRLIYYSQIVNDFQKGDIAEGYSVSREKKESFPLTVTSAQKNPTAFYLCASSLQTQNFRREQYFGPGTRLTVT.